These 5 T cell receptor beta chains came from one sample sequenced in a study of shared clonotypes between healthy human individuals. Sequenced by immunoSEQ multiplex PCR; TCRdb stores in-frame clones only, minus some. This table holds just over 2,000,000 clones, around 96% found once. Naive CD8 cells lacked CD45RO and underwent positive selection for CCR7, leaving out terminally differentiated effector memory CD45RA+ cells. Sequencing was done on a sample of naive CD8+ T cells sorted from blood. The receptors shown here come from a man aged 18-30 years in good health.

Comment on this clone: Other DNA sequences in the same sample also yield this CDR3. The chain recombines TRBV15 with TRBJ2-7; a weak D match, TRBD2 (5 bases). Between the trimmed V and J ends, which lost 3 bases and 3 bases, there was a span of 9 bases. Looked up from germline, CDR1 is LNHNV and CDR2 is YYDKDF (reference sequence). This CDR3 spans 13 amino acids. The CDR3 protein is CATSSRTGYEQYF. CDR3 coding DNA: TGTGCCACCAGCAGCCGGACTGGCTACGAGCAGTACTTC.

The V call is TRBV28, the J call TRBJ2-1; D may be TRBD1 (5 bases). Trimming took 8 bases from V and 1 from J, leaving 12 bases between them. Germline V lookup: CDR1 MDHEN, CDR2 SYDVKM. The CDR3 is 14 residues long. CDR3 nucleotides: TGTGCCAGCGGGTTCGACAGTTCCTACAATGAGCAGTTCTTC. This translates into CASGFDSSYNEQFF.

The genes are TRBV9 and TRBJ2-7; 10 bases match TRBD2. This CDR3 spans 15 amino acids. The junction had 4 bases not matched to a gene; V was cut back by 4 bases and J by 0 bases. Germline assignment: CDR1 SGDLS and CDR2 YYNGEE. CDR3 protein: CASSFSSGSSYEQYF. CDR3 nucleotides: TGTGCCAGCAGCTTCTCTAGCGGGAGCTCCTACGAGCAGTACTTC.

Notes on this clone: The same CDR3 is also encoded by other DNA sequences in this sample. The chain employs TRBV6-5 and TRBJ1-1; D may be TRBD1 (5 bases). Trimming pared 2 bases from V and 2 bases from J, leaving 12 bases between. The CDR3 runs 15 residues. Germline-derived CDR1 and CDR2 are MNHEY and SVGAGI. The CDR3 loop is CASSYGQGGNTEAFF. CDR3 DNA: TGTGCCAGCAGTTACGGGCAGGGTGGAAACACTGAAGCTTTCTTT.

The sample holds one count of this clone. The sample carries other DNA sequences with the same CDR3. Here the CDR3 DNA reads TGTGCCAGCAGCTTATCGGACTCATACAATGAGCAGTTCTTC. Protein sequence: CASSLSDSYNEQFF. The chain recombines TRBV7-3 with TRBJ2-1; TRBD2 might be the D (5 bases). CDR1 is SGHTA and CDR2 is FQGTGA in the germline V gene. V dropped 2 bases and J dropped 4 bases, with 9 bases sitting between them. The CDR3 length is 14 residues.